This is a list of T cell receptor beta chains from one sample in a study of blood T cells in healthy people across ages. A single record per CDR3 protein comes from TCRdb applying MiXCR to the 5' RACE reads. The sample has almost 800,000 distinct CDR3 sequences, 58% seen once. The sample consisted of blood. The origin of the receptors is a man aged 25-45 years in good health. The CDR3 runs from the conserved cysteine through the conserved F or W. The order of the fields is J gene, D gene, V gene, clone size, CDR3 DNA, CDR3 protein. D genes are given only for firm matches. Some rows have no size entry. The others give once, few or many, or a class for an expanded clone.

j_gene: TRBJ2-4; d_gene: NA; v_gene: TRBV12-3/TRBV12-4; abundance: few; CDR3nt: TGTGCCAGCAGTCCCGAACTAGTCGGGGGCAAAAACATTCAGTACTTC; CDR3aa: CASSPELVGGKNIQYF
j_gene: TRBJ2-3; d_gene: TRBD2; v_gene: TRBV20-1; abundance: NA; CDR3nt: TGCAGTGCTATACCAGCGGGAGTGACAGATACGCAGTATTTT; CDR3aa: CSAIPAGVTDTQYF
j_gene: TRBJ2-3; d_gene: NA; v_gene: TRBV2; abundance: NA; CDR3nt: TGTGCCAGTACTGAAGAACACGGGAGTCCCACAGATACGCAGTATTTT; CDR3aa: CASTEEHGSPTDTQYF
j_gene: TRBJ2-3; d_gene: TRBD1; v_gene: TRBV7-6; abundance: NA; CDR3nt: TGTGCCAGCAGCCCCCGGACAGGGAACACAGATACGCAGTATTTT; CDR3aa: CASSPRTGNTDTQYF
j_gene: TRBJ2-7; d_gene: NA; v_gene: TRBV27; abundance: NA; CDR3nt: TGTGCCAGCAGTTTAGGCGAGAGCTCCTACAATGAGCAGTACTTC; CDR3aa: CASSLGESSYNEQYF
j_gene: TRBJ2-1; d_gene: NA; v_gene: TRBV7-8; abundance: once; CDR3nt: TGTGCCAGCAGCAGCGGCAGGGGCAGTGAGCAGTTCTTC; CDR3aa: CASSSGRGSEQFF
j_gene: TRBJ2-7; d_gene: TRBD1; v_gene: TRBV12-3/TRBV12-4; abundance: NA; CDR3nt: TGTGCCTCCGCCGGGGACAGGGTCTCCTACGAGCAGTACTTC; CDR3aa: CASAGDRVSYEQYF
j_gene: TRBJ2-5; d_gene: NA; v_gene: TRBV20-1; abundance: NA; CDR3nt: TGCAGTGCTGTGGACTATTTATTAGCCGAGACCCAGTACTTC; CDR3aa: CSAVDYLLAETQYF
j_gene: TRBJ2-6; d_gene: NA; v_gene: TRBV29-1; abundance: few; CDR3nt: TGCAGCGTTAGAAGGAGTGAGGTGTTGGGGGCCAACGTCCTGACTTTC; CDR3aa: CSVRRSEVLGANVLTF
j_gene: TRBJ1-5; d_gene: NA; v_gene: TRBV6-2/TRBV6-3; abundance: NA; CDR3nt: TGTGCCAGCAACTGGGTCGGGGAGGGGCAGCCCCAGCATTTT; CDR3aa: CASNWVGEGQPQHF
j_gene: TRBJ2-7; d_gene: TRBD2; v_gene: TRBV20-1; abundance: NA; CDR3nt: TGCAGTGCTAGGGTTCAACTAGCGGGTGGGGGGGAGCAGTACTTC; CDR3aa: CSARVQLAGGGEQYF
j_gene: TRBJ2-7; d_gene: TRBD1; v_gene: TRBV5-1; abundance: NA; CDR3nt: TGCGCCAGCAGCTTGGGACAGGGAACCGAGCAGTACTTC; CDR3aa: CASSLGQGTEQYF
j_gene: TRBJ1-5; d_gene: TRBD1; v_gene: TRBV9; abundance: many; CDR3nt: TGTGCCAGCAGCGGGGGGGACAGTTATCAGCCCCAGCATTTT; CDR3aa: CASSGGDSYQPQHF
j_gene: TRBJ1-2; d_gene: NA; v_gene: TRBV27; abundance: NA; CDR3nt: TGTGCCAGCAGTTTAGGGAGACTGGATGGCTACACCTTC; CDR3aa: CASSLGRLDGYTF
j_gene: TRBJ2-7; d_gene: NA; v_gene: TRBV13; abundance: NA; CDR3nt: TGTGCCAGCAGCTCCTTTAGTGTGTCGGGCCACGAGCAGTACTTC; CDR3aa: CASSSFSVSGHEQYF
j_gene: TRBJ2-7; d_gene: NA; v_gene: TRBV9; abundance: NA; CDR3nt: TGTGCCAGCAGCGGAGACGAGCGCGAGCAGTACTTC; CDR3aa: CASSGDEREQYF
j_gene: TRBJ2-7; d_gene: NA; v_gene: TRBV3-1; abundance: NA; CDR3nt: TGTGCCAGCAGCCCCGTCGCGGGGTCCTACGAGCAGTACTTC; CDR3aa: CASSPVAGSYEQYF
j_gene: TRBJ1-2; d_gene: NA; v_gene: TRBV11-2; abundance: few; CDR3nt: TGTGCCAGCAGTCTAGGGCAGGGTTCTGGTGGCTACACCTTC; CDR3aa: CASSLGQGSGGYTF
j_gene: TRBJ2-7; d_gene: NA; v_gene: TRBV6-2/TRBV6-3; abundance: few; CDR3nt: TGTGCCAGCAGTTACCGGGACACCTCCTACGAGCAGTACTTC; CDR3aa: CASSYRDTSYEQYF